The 27 T cell receptor beta chains presented below share a single source sample, sequenced in a study of identical twins (dated by TCRdb to 2016 to 2017). Library creation used 5' RACE. The instrument was an Illumina HiSeq 2000. In-frame beta chains were kept once TCRdb had trimmed the public reads at Q25 with fastp and called clones with MiXCR. Entries that share a CDR3 protein sequence are merged under the most common genes and DNA. The sample contains 500,000 to 550,000 distinct CDR3 sequences, around 20% of them found a single time. The ten largest clones take up 0.48% of the sample. The data also belong to a second study, concerning yellow fever vaccine responses in identical twins.

Sequencing used CD4+ T cells sorted from blood. These receptors were obtained from a woman aged 18 to 35 in good health.

This clonotype was counted between two and nine times. The chain couples TRBV20-1 to TRBJ2-3; a weak D match, TRBD2 (5 bases). Per germline, CDR1 DFQATT and CDR2 SNEGSKA (reference sequence). CDR3 length: 13 residues. The V end lost 4 bases, the J end lost 1 base, and 9 bases lay between the germline ends. The CDR3 region has the DNA TGCAGTGCTATGGACTCTCGCACAGATACGCAGTATTTT. Translating gives CSAMDSRTDTQYF.

This clonotype was seen a handful of times. V is TRBV20-1 and J is TRBJ1-1, with 9 bases lining up with TRBD1. CDR1 DFQATT and CDR2 SNEGSKA come from the germline V gene (reference sequence). V shed 4 bases, J shed 1 base, and the junction held 4 bases outside the gene matches. The CDR3 has 14 amino acids. The DNA for the CDR3 is TGCAGTGCTACCCCGGGACAGGGGAACACTGAAGCTTTCTTT. Its protein is CSATPGQGNTEAFF.

The chain joins TRBV6-5 to TRBJ2-3; 7 bases fit TRBD1. The V gene end was trimmed by 4 bases and the J gene end by 0 bases; junction bases not matched to a gene: 4. Per germline, CDR1 MNHEY and CDR2 SVGAGI. The CDR3 has 15 amino acids. The CDR3 loop reads CASSWTGTSTDTQYF. CDR3 in DNA: TGTGCCAGCAGTTGGACAGGCACAAGCACAGATACGCAGTATTTT.

This chain connects TRBV7-2 to TRBJ2-2, with D perhaps TRBD1 or TRBD2 (6 bases each). Trimming removed 2 bases at V and 5 bases at J, with 15 bases between. This CDR3 has 16 amino acids. The germline gives CDR1 SGHTA, CDR2 FQGNSA. The CDR3 here is CASSLRRGPRTGELFF. The CDR3 DNA follows: TGTGCCAGCAGCTTACGACGGGGGCCAAGGACCGGGGAGCTGTTTTTT.

The gene calls are TRBV15 and TRBJ1-2; D not certain. Germline loops: CDR1 LNHNV, CDR2 YYDKDF (reference sequence). V was pared by 0 bases and J by 2 bases, with 7 bases between. The CDR3 contains 14 residues. CDR3 nucleotides: TGTGCCACCAGCAGAGATGTTGGGAACTATGGCTACACCTTC. It specifies CATSRDVGNYGYTF.

This clonotype was counted between two and nine times. CDR3 protein: CASSPGLVNTGELFF. CDR3 nucleotide sequence: TGTGCCAGCAGCCCGGGACTAGTGAACACCGGGGAGCTGTTTTTT. The chain has TRBV12-3 or TRBV12-4 and TRBJ2-2; TRBD2 matches at 8 bases. The CDR3 is 15 amino acids. The V and J ends lost 6 bases and 1 base, in that order; junction bases with no gene match: 4.

V and J are TRBV3-1 and TRBJ2-2, with D uncertain. The CDR3 runs to 14 residues. Trimming shortened V by 0 bases and J by 6 bases, and 8 bases separated the two germline ends. Germline values: CDR1 LGHDT, CDR2 YNNKEL (reference sequence). DNA for the CDR3: TGTGCCAGCAGCCAAGATCCGATTTCCGGGGAGCTGTTTTTT. Protein product: CASSQDPISGELFF.

This clonotype was seen once. J is TRBJ2-3 and V is TRBV3-1; 7 bases fit TRBD2. Germline CDR1 is LGHDT and CDR2 is YNNKEL (reference sequence). This CDR3 spans 13 amino acids. The V gene end was trimmed by 8 bases and the J gene end by 5 bases; junction bases not matched to a gene: 7. CDR3 amino acids: CASGEGQGDTQYF. CDR3 sequence (DNA): TGTGCCAGCGGGGAGGGCCAGGGAGATACGCAGTATTTT.

The chain combines TRBV7-9 with TRBJ2-3, with D possibly being TRBD1 (6 bases). V was pared by 4 bases and J by 8 bases, with 10 bases between. The germline gives CDR1 SEHNR, CDR2 FQNEAQ (reference sequence). The length of the CDR3 is 12 residues. In DNA, the CDR3 is TGTGCCAGCAGCTACGGACAGCCTACGCAGTATTTT. Translation: CASSYGQPTQYF.

This chain uses TRBV10-3 with TRBJ2-1; 10 bases line up with TRBD1. Germline CDR1 and CDR2: ENHRY and SYGVKD. The CDR3 runs 15 residues. V shed 4 bases and J 5 bases; nucleotides not matched to a gene: 5. CDR3: CAISARDRGNNEQFF. CDR3 DNA: TGTGCCATCAGTGCCCGGGACAGGGGTAACAATGAGCAGTTCTTC.

There are a few counts of this clonotype. The J gene is TRBJ2-3, the V gene TRBV5-1; 9 nucleotides agree with TRBD1. The CDR3 sequence is 15 residues long. Trimming at V came to 2 bases and at J to 4 bases, leaving 5 bases not matched to a gene. Germline assignment: CDR1 SGHRS and CDR2 YFSETQ. The CDR3: CASSLRDRVADTQYF. As DNA, the CDR3 is TGCGCCAGCAGCTTAAGGGACAGGGTGGCAGATACGCAGTATTTT.

This clonotype was seen only a few times. The chain recombines TRBV5-1 with TRBJ2-7; D unclear. CDR3 length equals 13 residues. The germline CDR1 and CDR2 sequences are SGHRS and YFSETQ. Trimming stripped 4 bases from V and 0 bases from J, with 8 bases between. CDR3 sequence (DNA): TGCGCCAGCAGCGGAATAAGCTCCTACGAGCAGTACTTC. Translated, it gives CASSGISSYEQYF.

This clonotype appeared a few times. The chain uses TRBV11-2 and TRBJ2-6; D is possibly TRBD1 or TRBD2 (7 bases each). CDR1 is SGHAT, CDR2 FQNNGV, per germline. Trimming removed 2 bases at V and 1 base at J, with 18 bases between. The CDR3 extends over 19 amino acids. CDR3: CASSLTQGGLLSGANVLTF. The CDR3, as DNA: TGTGCCAGCAGCTTAACCCAGGGGGGGCTGTTGTCTGGGGCCAACGTCCTGACTTTC.

This clonotype has a handful of counts. The V call is TRBV29-1, the J call TRBJ2-2; D is ambiguous. Per germline, CDR1 SQVTM and CDR2 ANQGSEA. The ends were cut back, 3 bases at V and 4 bases at J, with 12 bases in the middle. The CDR3 covers 14 residues. The CDR3 reads CSVERTPGTGELFF. In DNA form, the CDR3 reads TGCAGCGTTGAGAGGACCCCAGGCACCGGGGAGCTGTTTTTT.

This clonotype was seen a handful of times. The chain carries TRBV6-1 and TRBJ2-7; D not certain. The V end lost 5 bases, the J end lost 3 bases, and 11 bases lay between the germline ends. Germline CDR1 MNHNS, CDR2 SASEGT. This CDR3 comprises 13 residues. CDR3 nucleotides: TGTGCCAGCAGTAGGGTCAAGGGCTACGAGCAGTACTTC. Protein product: CASSRVKGYEQYF.

This clonotype has at least ten counts. The chain recombines TRBV11-2 with TRBJ2-3; possible D gene TRBD2, 6 bases. CDR1 is SGHAT and CDR2 is FQNNGV in the germline V gene. V lost 5 bases to trimming and J lost 0 bases, with 15 bases between them. The CDR3 sequence is 16 residues long. This CDR3 is CASSLAVGGSTDTQYF. The CDR3 nucleotides read TGTGCCAGCAGCCTGGCGGTTGGGGGGAGCACAGATACGCAGTATTTT.

This clonotype has a handful of counts. The chain links TRBV12-3 or TRBV12-4 to TRBJ2-2, with D possibly being TRBD2 (7 bases). V lost 7 bases, J lost 4 bases, and 16 bases lay in between. This CDR3 has 15 amino acids. This CDR3 is CASTPAGAGTGELFF. CDR3 DNA sequence: TGTGCCAGCACCCCCGCGGGGGCCGGCACCGGGGAGCTGTTTTTT.

CDR3 amino acids: CASSLRGGKVGSGELFF. Here the CDR3 DNA reads TGTGCCAGCAGCTTGAGAGGGGGGAAAGTCGGTTCCGGGGAGCTGTTTTTT. The gene calls are TRBV5-6 and TRBJ2-2, with D perhaps being TRBD1 or TRBD2 (6 bases each). CDR3 size: 17 residues. V was pared by 1 base and J by 6 bases, with 19 bases between. The germline gives CDR1 SGHDT, CDR2 YYEEEE.

The V gene is TRBV2, the J gene TRBJ2-2; 13 bases match TRBD2. The CDR3 totals 17 residues. Looked up from germline, CDR1 is SNHLY and CDR2 is FYNNEI. The J segment lost 1 base and the V segment lost 9 bases, leaving 8 bases of the junction unmatched. CDR3 sequence: CASRLAGGLLNTGELFF. DNA for the CDR3: TGTGCCAGTCGACTAGCGGGAGGTCTTCTGAACACCGGGGAGCTGTTTTTT. The full variable domain, with the rest looked up from reference TRBV2 and TRBJ2-2, is EPEVTQTPSHQVTQMGQEVILRCVPISNHLYFYWYRQILGQKVEFLVSFYNNEISEKSEIFDDQFSVERPDGSNFTLKIRSTKLEDSAMYFCASRLAGGLLNTGELFFGEGSRLTVL.

This chain connects TRBV3-1 to TRBJ2-1; 7 bases line up with TRBD1. Germline CDR1 LGHDT, CDR2 YNNKEL (reference sequence). Trimming cost V 2 bases and J 7 bases; bases outside gene matches: 11. This CDR3 is built from 16 residues. The CDR3: CASSQWDRPIRNEQFF. CDR3 bases: TGTGCCAGCAGCCAATGGGACAGACCGATCAGGAATGAGCAGTTCTTC.

The chain employs TRBV5-1 and TRBJ1-1, with TRBD1 as a possible D gene (6 bases). V lost 2 bases to trimming and J lost 3 bases, with 23 bases between them. Germline V gene sequence: CDR1 SGHRS, CDR2 YFSETQ. The CDR3 consists of 18 residues. The CDR3 DNA is TGCGCCAGCAGCTTAATCGGGGGCCGGACGTTGGCGGACACTGAAGCTTTCTTT. As protein: CASSLIGGRTLADTEAFF.

CDR3 DNA: TGTGCCAGCAGCTTGGCAGTCCCACGCGGGCAAGAGACCCAGTACTTC. It is translated as CASSLAVPRGQETQYF. The chain joins TRBV5-5 to TRBJ2-5, with D tentatively TRBD2 (5 bases). The V end lost 0 bases, the J end lost 2 bases, and 14 bases lay between the germline ends. Germline values: CDR1 SGHKS, CDR2 YYEKEE (reference sequence). This CDR3 region has 16 residues. Drawing the rest from reference TRBV5-5 and TRBJ2-5, the complete variable domain is DAGVTQSPTHLIKTRGQQVTLRCSPISGHKSVSWYQQVLGQGPQFIFQYYEKEERGRGNFPDRFSARQFPNYSSELNVNALLLGDSALYLCASSLAVPRGQETQYFGPGTRLLVL.

The V call is TRBV4-2, the J call TRBJ2-7; 7 bases line up with TRBD1. CDR3 size: 15 residues. The V gene end was trimmed by 4 bases and the J gene end by 2 bases; junction bases not matched to a gene: 8. From germline, CDR1 is LGHNA and CDR2 YNFKEQ. CDR3 sequence (DNA): TGTGCCAGCAGCCCTGGGACAGCCAATACCTACGAGCAGTACTTC. Its translation is CASSPGTANTYEQYF.

This clonotype was counted a few times. The rearrangement links TRBV24-1 to TRBJ2-1; 7 nucleotides match TRBD2. The CDR3 is made up of 16 amino acids. Germline V gives CDR1 KGHDR, CDR2 SFDVKD. The J segment lost 3 bases and the V segment lost 2 bases, leaving 6 bases of the junction unmatched. The CDR3 sequence is CATSDSGTTNYNEQFF. The DNA for the CDR3 is TGTGCCACCAGTGATTCCGGGACTACCAACTACAATGAGCAGTTCTTC.

The table lists this clonotype with a few counts. The chain uses TRBV20-1 and TRBJ2-2; D is uncertain. The CDR3 sequence is 12 residues long. The V gene's germline CDR1 is DFQATT and CDR2 SNEGSKA (reference sequence). V lost 4 bases and J 1 base, leaving 4 bases between the germline ends. CDR3 amino acids: CSAKGNTGELFF. CDR3 nucleotide sequence: TGCAGTGCTAAGGGGAACACCGGGGAGCTGTTTTTT.

V and J are TRBV7-3 and TRBJ1-1; D unresolved. The germline V and J ends were trimmed by 0 bases and 9 bases, with 11 bases remaining between them. The CDR3 is 13 residues long. Per germline, CDR1 SGHTA and CDR2 FQGTGA. CDR3: CASSLTTDTKAFF. The CDR3 DNA sequence: TGTGCCAGCAGCTTAACGACCGACACCAAAGCTTTCTTT.

This clonotype was observed a handful of times. V is TRBV12-3 or TRBV12-4 and J is TRBJ1-4; weak D call: TRBD1 (5 bases). The CDR3 sequence is 13 residues long. V was pared by 4 bases and J by 7 bases, with 10 bases between. The CDR3 loop is CASSWGRVEKLFF. CDR3 DNA: TGTGCCAGCAGTTGGGGACGGGTTGAAAAACTGTTTTTT.